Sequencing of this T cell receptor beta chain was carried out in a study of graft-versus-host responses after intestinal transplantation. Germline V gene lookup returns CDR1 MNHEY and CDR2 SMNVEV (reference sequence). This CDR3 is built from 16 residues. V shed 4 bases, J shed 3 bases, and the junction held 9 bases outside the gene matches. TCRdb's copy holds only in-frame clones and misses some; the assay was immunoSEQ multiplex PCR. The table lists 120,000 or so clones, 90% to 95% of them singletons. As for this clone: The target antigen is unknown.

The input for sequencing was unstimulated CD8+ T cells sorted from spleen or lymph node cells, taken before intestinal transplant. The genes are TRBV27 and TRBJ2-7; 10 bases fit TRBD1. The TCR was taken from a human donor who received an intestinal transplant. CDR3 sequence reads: CASSSNRDRGIYEQYF. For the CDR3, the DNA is TGTGCCAGCAGTTCCAACCGGGACAGGGGAATCTACGAGCAGTACTTC.